This T cell receptor (beta chain) was found in a study of cytomegalovirus exposure and HLA in healthy donors. Study conclusions and caveats: Overall, 164 TCR beta chains were annotated as cytomegalovirus-associated. A reported reduction in N-insertions relative to the roughly 700-donor mean was seen in an Asian-associated ancestry cluster in a later analysis.

The CDR3 runs 16 residues. Germline-derived CDR1 and CDR2 are MGHRA and YSYEKL. The V gene lost 0 bases and the J gene lost 0 bases, with 9 bases spanning the gap. To note about this clone: The antigen remains unidentified.

Amplification used 60 Vbeta primers and 13 Jbeta primers. Libraries were prepared by immunoSEQ multiplex PCR; TCRdb keeps only in-frame clonotypes and omits some of them. In the table there are 140,000 or so clones, approximately 80% of which are singletons. The chain links TRBV4-1 to TRBJ1-5; D possibly corresponds to TRBD1 (5 bases). This clonotype was sampled from a woman aged 40 to 50 in good health and CMV-seropositive. The sequenced sample was PBMCs. The CDR3 loop is CASSQERQGSNQPQHF. The CDR3 DNA follows: TGCGCCAGCAGCCAAGAGAGGCAGGGTAGCAATCAGCCCCAGCATTTT.